This T cell receptor beta chain was found in a study of radiation and T cells in renal cell carcinoma. The CDR3 is 14 residues long. Germline-derived CDR1 and CDR2 are SGHRS and YFSETQ. V was cut by 6 bases and J by 6 bases, with 18 bases left in between. Study-wide results and caveats: In blood, top tumor clones expanded by 2 weeks, shrinking by 4.

With regard to this clone: Its antigen is still unknown.

Time point reported: blood 4 weeks post-SBRT, at nephrectomy. The treatment denotes: 15 Gy SBRT to primary tumor, nephrectomy 4 weeks later. Nephrectomy followed 15 Gy stereotactic body radiation by 4 weeks. Radiation-treated patients gave blood at baseline, week 2 and week 4. The tumor was a clear cell renal cell carcinoma. TCRdb's table, derived via immunoSEQ multiplex PCR, lists solely in-frame clones and lacks some. Of roughly 160,000 clones in the sample, about nine tenths were seen once. The specimen was blood, collected from a patient whose treatment included radiotherapy and nephrectomy. The sequence was obtained from a woman between 45 and 65 years old with renal cell carcinoma. V usage is TRBV5-1 and J usage is TRBJ1-2; D perhaps matches TRBD1 (5 bases). CDR3 residues: CASTSTGTGDGYTF. The CDR3 DNA reads as TGCGCCAGCACCTCAACCGGGACGGGGGATGGCTACACCTTC.